This T cell receptor beta chain was identified during a study of cytomegalovirus exposure and HLA in healthy donors. In germline, CDR1 is SGDLS, CDR2 YYNGEE. After removal of 1 base from V and 2 bases from J, the junction contained 20 bases not matched to a gene. CDR3 length: 20 residues. Study-level results: Later on, a genetic analysis was performed. It linked a missense variant in DCLRE1C with V- and J-gene trimming of TCR beta.

The PCR used 60 Vbeta and 13 Jbeta primers. Using immunoSEQ multiplex PCR, the repertoire was profiled, and TCRdb retains in-frame clones only, with some absent. The table shows over 110,000 clones, with 70% to 85% occurring only once. Details on this clone: What it binds is unknown.

This TCR derives from a male donor in good health and CMV-seronegative. Sequencing input: PBMCs. This chain links TRBV9 with TRBJ2-5; the match to TRBD2 covers 7 bases. The CDR3 is CASSVSPGGNQGVWQETQYF. CDR3 DNA sequence: TGTGCCAGCAGCGTATCCCCCGGGGGGAACCAGGGAGTATGGCAAGAGACCCAGTACTTC.